Presented here are 31 T cell receptor beta chains from one specimen sequenced in a study of T-cell memory formation after mild COVID-19. From the 5' RACE reads, TCRdb called clonotypes with MiXCR, one entry per CDR3 protein. Of about 170,000 distinct CDR3 sequences listed, about an eighth are singletons. Sequences were obtained from PBMCs or a T cell subset sorted from them (not recorded which). All receptors come from a man aged 18 to 30 who had mild COVID-19 (a few samples of this study predate the infection). Cell type and time point are not known.

This clonotype was counted only a few times. The gene calls are TRBV5-1 and TRBJ1-1; D ambiguous. Trimming cost V 6 bases and J 0 bases, with 18 bases left between them. The CDR3 has 16 amino acids. CDR1 is SGHRS, CDR2 YFSETQ, per germline. CDR3 DNA sequence: TGCGCCAGCAACCCGCGCGGCGAGGGTGTGAACACTGAAGCTTTCTTT. The encoded protein is CASNPRGEGVNTEAFF.

This clonotype was counted a few times. The chain employs TRBV4-1 and TRBJ2-5, with TRBD2 matching 9 bases. From germline, CDR1 is MGHRA and CDR2 YSYEKL. V trimming: 4 bases; J trimming: 5 bases; junction bases outside the gene matches: 5. The CDR3 extends over 14 amino acids. The CDR3 protein is CASSRASGAETQYF. In nucleotides, the CDR3 is TGCGCCAGCAGCCGAGCTAGCGGGGCTGAGACCCAGTACTTC.

This clonotype came up many times. The rearrangement joins TRBV2 to TRBJ1-5; TRBD1 matches at 7 bases. V was pared by 3 bases and J by 14 bases, with 10 bases of the junction left unmatched. This CDR3 spans 13 amino acids. The germline CDR1 and CDR2 sequences are SNHLY and FYNNEI. Written as DNA, the CDR3 is TGTGCCAGCAGTGAGACAGGGACTCCTAAGGAGCATTTT. Translating gives CASSETGTPKEHF.

Notes on this clonotype: A read error may produce the germline difference seen at one junction end. The V gene is TRBV24-1, the J gene TRBJ1-1; 12 bases map to TRBD1. Germline CDR1 KGHDR, CDR2 SFDVKD. The CDR3 loop spans 12 amino acids. CDR3 DNA: TGTGCCACCAGTGAGGGGGACAGGGGGCGCGTCTTT. Translated, it gives CATSEGDRGRVF.

The V call is TRBV5-1, the J call TRBJ1-3, with 8 bases lining up with TRBD1. This CDR3 region has 14 residues. V lost 4 bases, J lost 4 bases, and 4 bases stayed unmatched. Germline V CDR1 and CDR2: SGHRS, YFSETQ. The CDR3 sequence: CASSQGARGNTIYF. DNA for the CDR3: TGCGCCAGCAGCCAGGGGGCGAGGGGAAACACCATATATTTT. The full variable domain, its missing parts supplied by reference TRBV5-1 and TRBJ1-3, is KAGVTQTPRYLIKTRGQQVTLSCSPISGHRSVSWYQQTPGQGLQFLFEYFSETQRNKGNFPGRFSGRQFSNSRSEMNVSTLELGDSALYLCASSQGARGNTIYFGEGSWLTVV.

The rearrangement links TRBV3-1 to TRBJ1-6; unclear D gene. The CDR3 length is 16 residues. Germline CDR1 LGHDT, CDR2 YNNKEL (reference sequence). V lost 4 bases and J lost 0, with 10 bases in between. Here the CDR3 reads CASSRQMSSYNSPLHF. CDR3 DNA: TGTGCCAGCAGCCGGCAAATGAGCTCCTATAATTCACCCCTCCACTTT.

This clonotype occurred a few times. This sequence joins TRBV7-2 and TRBJ1-1; D ambiguous. The CDR3 extends over 15 amino acids. CDR1 and CDR2 (germline): SGHTA, FQGNSA. Trimming left V 3 bases short and J 1 base short, with 12 bases between. The CDR3 reads CASSLHGPGNTEAFF. The CDR3 nucleotides read TGTGCCAGCAGCTTGCACGGCCCCGGGAACACTGAAGCTTTCTTT.

The genes are TRBV7-2 and TRBJ1-1, with D uncertain. Germline loops: CDR1 SGHTA, CDR2 FQGNSA. The CDR3 totals 11 residues. The V end was cut by 1 base, the J end by 11 bases, with 8 bases between. In DNA, the CDR3 is TGTGCCAGCAGCTTAGGCCTTGAGGCTTTCTTT. This translates into CASSLGLEAFF.

About this clonotype: The junction shows a germline mismatch at one end, possibly a read error. This chain joins TRBV28 and TRBJ1-5; no firm D call. Germline CDR1 reads MDHEN; CDR2 reads SYDVKM. The CDR3 consists of 14 residues. The CDR3 loop is CASGLPHGNQPQHF. Written as DNA, the CDR3 is TGTGCCAGCGGTTTACCCCATGGCAATCAGCCCCAGCATTTT.

This clonotype was observed a handful of times. V and J are TRBV7-8 and TRBJ2-5; D call uncertain. This CDR3 region has 12 residues. V lost 5 bases and J lost 4, with 8 bases in between. Germline V gives CDR1 SGHVS, CDR2 FQNEAQ. The CDR3 DNA follows: TGTGCCAGCAGCGAGCCCTCAGAGACCCAGTACTTC. Its protein product is CASSEPSETQYF. The full variable domain, with the rest looked up from reference TRBV7-8 and TRBJ2-5, is GAGVSQSPRYKVAKRGQDVALRCDPISGHVSLFWYQQALGQGPEFLTYFQNEAQLDKSGLPSDRFFAERPEGSVSTLKIQRTQQEDSAVYLCASSEPSETQYFGPGTRLLVL.

In its sample, this clonotype was seen many times. The genes are TRBV7-6 and TRBJ2-4; 11 nucleotides match TRBD1. The germline V gene encodes CDR1 SGHVS and CDR2 FNYEAQ. The CDR3 contains 18 residues. After removal of 5 bases from V and 0 bases from J, the junction contained 9 bases not matched to a gene. CDR3 loop: CASSLRTGGSRAKNIQYF. The CDR3 DNA follows: TGTGCCAGCAGCCTCCGGACAGGGGGCTCCCGAGCCAAAAACATTCAGTACTTC.

This clonotype has a handful of counts. This chain joins TRBV12-3 or TRBV12-4 and TRBJ2-1; 12 bases are shared with TRBD2. The CDR3 loop spans 15 amino acids. Losses at the gene ends were 7 bases for V and 6 bases for J; bases not matched to a gene: 7. CDR3 in amino acids: CASILAGGRGNEQFF. The CDR3 DNA follows: TGTGCCAGCATACTAGCGGGGGGCCGCGGCAATGAGCAGTTCTTC.

The sample holds a few counts of this clonotype. This chain links TRBV18 with TRBJ2-1; 12 positions match TRBD2. CDR3 size: 19 residues. The V and J ends lost 8 bases and 2 bases, in that order; junction bases with no gene match: 16. Germline CDR1 reads KGHSH; CDR2 reads LQKENI. CDR3 DNA: TGTGCCAGCACCCTGCTTCTCGCTAGCGGGGGGGTTGCCTACAATGAGCAGTTCTTC. Translation gives CASTLLLASGGVAYNEQFF.

This clonotype showed up many times. The chain links TRBV20-1 to TRBJ2-1; D gene unclear. The V end was cut by 7 bases, the J end by 0 bases, with 10 bases between. Germline assignment: CDR1 DFQATT and CDR2 SNEGSKA (reference sequence). The CDR3 is 13 residues long. CDR3 residues: CSVPPLSYNEQFF. The CDR3 DNA reads as TGCAGTGTACCACCTCTCTCCTACAATGAGCAGTTCTTC.

About this clonotype: The junction departs from the called germline gene at one end, perhaps through a read error. V gene TRBV7-9 combines with J gene TRBJ1-1, with a possible D match to TRBD1 (6 bases). The CDR3 runs 15 residues. Germline CDR1 and CDR2: SEHNR and FQNEAQ (reference sequence). The CDR3 protein is CASSLQGNYGTEDFF. Here the CDR3 DNA reads TGTGCCAGCAGCCTACAGGGAAATTATGGCACTGAAGATTTCTTT. Based on the CDR3 plus reference TRBV7-9 and TRBJ1-1, the full variable domain is DTGVSQNPRHKITKRGQNVTFRCDPISEHNRLYWYRQTLGQGPEFLTYFQNEAQLEKSRLLSDRFSAERPKGSFSTLEIQRTEQGDSAMYLCASSLQGNYGTEDFFGQGTRLTVV.

The gene calls are TRBV27 and TRBJ1-1, with D hard to call. The CDR3 covers 13 residues. V was shortened by 3 bases and J by 1 base, with 6 bases between the two germline ends. Germline V lookup: CDR1 MNHEY, CDR2 SMNVEV (reference sequence). For the CDR3, the DNA is TGTGCCAGCAGTTTTGCGGAGAACACTGAAGCTTTCTTT. Its translation is CASSFAENTEAFF.

This clonotype was observed a handful of times. Here the CDR3 reads CSVPAGGTYEQFF. As DNA, the CDR3 is TGCAGCGTTCCCGCGGGGGGTACCTATGAGCAGTTCTTC. This chain uses TRBV29-1 with TRBJ2-1; 8 bases line up with TRBD2. Germline lookup yields CDR1 SQVTM and CDR2 ANQGSEA. The V segment lost 5 bases and the J segment 8 bases; nucleotides outside the gene matches: 8. This CDR3 comprises 13 residues.

This clonotype was counted a few times. This rearrangement joins TRBV18 to TRBJ2-7, with D possibly being TRBD2 (6 bases). CDR3 length: 15 amino acids. Looked up from germline, CDR1 is KGHSH and CDR2 is LQKENI. V gave up 3 bases and J gave up 4 bases, with 16 bases separating them. The CDR3 region is CASSPRPGEVYEQYV. The CDR3, as DNA: TGTGCCAGCTCACCTAGGCCGGGGGAAGTTTACGAGCAGTACGTC.

V is TRBV6-2 or TRBV6-3 and J is TRBJ1-2; no definite D call. Trimming cost V 2 bases and J 8 bases, with 9 bases left between them. Germline CDR1 and CDR2: MNHEY and SVGEGT. CDR3 size: 12 residues. The chain's CDR3 is CASSYGPGGYTF. CDR3 DNA sequence: TGTGCCAGCAGTTACGGCCCGGGCGGCTACACCTTC.

This clonotype was counted only a few times. This chain joins TRBV12-3 or TRBV12-4 and TRBJ1-2; no clear D. The CDR3 consists of 11 residues. V dropped 8 bases and J dropped 5 bases, with 9 bases sitting between them. CDR3 amino acids: CASGLEYGYTF. In DNA form, the CDR3 reads TGTGCCAGCGGCCTGGAGTATGGCTACACCTTC.

This clonotype was counted between two and nine times. The V call is TRBV5-1, the J call TRBJ2-5; perhaps TRBD2 as D (6 bases). Germline assignment: CDR1 SGHRS and CDR2 YFSETQ. V dropped 2 bases and J dropped 1 base, with 15 bases sitting between them. The length of the CDR3 is 16 residues. The CDR3 DNA reads TGCGCCAGCAGCTTAACGGGGATAGCGGTCCAAGAGACCCAGTACTTC. Protein sequence: CASSLTGIAVQETQYF.

The V gene is TRBV18, the J gene TRBJ2-5; D is unresolved. The CDR3 is made up of 13 amino acids. Germline V gene sequence: CDR1 KGHSH, CDR2 LQKENI. Trimming took 2 bases from V and 5 from J, leaving 9 bases between them. The CDR3 spells CASSPNQGETQYF. CDR3 in DNA: TGTGCCAGCTCACCAAACCAAGGGGAGACCCAGTACTTC.

The CDR3 coding sequence is TGCAGTGCTAGACAGGGGTTTCCTGAAGCTTTCTTT. It translates to CSARQGFPEAFF. This chain joins TRBV20-1 and TRBJ1-1, with D tentatively TRBD1 (6 bases). Germline V CDR1 and CDR2: DFQATT, SNEGSKA (reference sequence). This CDR3 has 12 amino acids. Deletions cut 2 bases from V and 6 bases from J, with 10 bases between.

The table lists this clonotype with many counts. The V call is TRBV28, the J call TRBJ2-3; 7 bases map to TRBD1. CDR1 is MDHEN, CDR2 SYDVKM, per germline. The CDR3 length is 16 residues. V shed 2 bases and J 0 bases; nucleotides not matched to a gene: 5. The CDR3 nucleotides read TGTGCCAGCAGTTTAATGAGGGGGCCTAGCACAGATACGCAGTATTTT. This encodes CASSLMRGPSTDTQYF. The full variable domain, in which reference TRBV28 and TRBJ2-3 provide the parts outside the CDR3, is DVKVTQSSRYLVKRTGEKVFLECVQDMDHENMFWYRQDPGLGLRLIYFSYDVKMKEKGDIPEGYSVSREKKERFSLILESASTNQTSMYLCASSLMRGPSTDTQYFGPGTRLTVL.

The chain joins TRBV20-1 to TRBJ2-5, with TRBD2 matching 8 bases. Germline V CDR1 and CDR2: DFQATT, SNEGSKA (reference sequence). The ends lost 7 bases at V and 0 bases at J; junction bases unmatched: 4. CDR3 length: 13 amino acids. CDR3 in amino acids: CSGVSGDQETQYF. The CDR3 DNA is TGCAGTGGGGTTAGCGGGGACCAAGAGACCCAGTACTTC.

The J gene is TRBJ1-6, the V gene TRBV20-1; 7 bases map to TRBD1. The CDR3 has 15 residues. Germline trimming cut 0 bases from V and 10 bases from J; bases unmatched to any gene: 9. Germline CDR1 DFQATT, CDR2 SNEGSKA (reference sequence). CDR3 protein: CSARDTQGFDSPLHF. The CDR3 DNA sequence: TGCAGTGCTAGAGATACACAGGGGTTTGACTCACCCCTCCACTTT.

This clonotype has a handful of counts. This rearrangement joins TRBV6-5 to TRBJ1-2; TRBD1 might be the D (5 bases). The CDR3 extends over 13 amino acids. The ends were cut back, 5 bases at V and 8 bases at J, with 15 bases in the middle. Germline CDR1 is MNHEY and CDR2 is SVGAGI. The CDR3 DNA sequence: TGTGCCAGCAGTCAGTGGGGGGGGTCAGGCTACACCTTC. Its translation: CASSQWGGSGYTF.

Worth noting for this clonotype: This may come from a read error, since a much larger clone is one base off. V gene TRBV12-3 or TRBV12-4 combines with J gene TRBJ2-1; no clear D gene. CDR3 length: 11 amino acids. Trimming pared 3 bases from V and 5 bases from J, leaving 2 bases between. The CDR3 is CASSFHNEQFF. CDR3 bases: TGTGCCAGCAGTTTCCACAATGAGCAGTTCTTC.

This clonotype was counted once. The chain joins TRBV5-4 to TRBJ1-1; tentative D call: TRBD1 (5 bases). Germline values: CDR1 SGHNT, CDR2 YYREEE (reference sequence). CDR3 length equals 15 residues. V was clipped by 4 bases and J by 1 base, with 14 bases between them. The CDR3 spells CASSNPKGANTEAFF. The CDR3 bases are TGTGCCAGCAGCAACCCGAAAGGGGCGAACACTGAAGCTTTCTTT.

This chain connects TRBV5-1 to TRBJ2-4; tentative D call: TRBD2 (5 bases). Trimming shortened V by 0 bases and J by 6 bases, and 10 bases separated the two germline ends. The CDR3 is 14 residues long. The V gene's germline CDR1 is SGHRS and CDR2 YFSETQ. The CDR3 spells CASSLGGEGNIQYF. CDR3 nucleotide sequence: TGCGCCAGCAGCTTGGGGGGAGAGGGAAACATTCAGTACTTC.

This clonotype was seen a handful of times. The chain is built from TRBV30 and TRBJ1-3; the D gene is possibly TRBD1 (6 bases). Germline V gives CDR1 GTSNPN, CDR2 SVGIG (reference sequence). V lost 8 bases, J lost 10 bases, and 21 bases lay in between. The CDR3 is 13 amino acids. This chain's CDR3 is CARRDTPGVTIYF. CDR3 bases: TGTGCCCGACGGGACACCCCCGGTGTGACCATATATTTT.